These 3 T cell receptor beta chains originate from one sample sequenced in a study of OX40 agonist ivuxolimab in advanced cancers. Produced via immunoSEQ multiplex PCR; TCRdb's table is partial and in-frame only. The table includes 66,000 or so clones, roughly 85% detected once. This sample comprised CD4+ or CD8+ T cells sorted from blood, obtained in a trial of the OX40 agonist ivuxolimab. These receptors all stem from an adult with an advanced solid tumor such as melanoma, head and neck, liver or kidney cancer.

The V gene is TRBV5-1, the J gene TRBJ2-2; D gene unclear. In germline, CDR1 is SGHRS, CDR2 YFSETQ. The length of the CDR3 is 13 residues. V was cut by 0 bases and J by 6 bases, with 6 bases left in between. CDR3 region: CASSLERAGELFF. CDR3 DNA sequence: TGCGCCAGCAGCTTGGAAAGGGCCGGGGAGCTGTTTTTT.

The sample holds one count of this clone. This sequence joins TRBV6-6 and TRBJ2-3, with 8 bases lining up with TRBD2. Losses at the gene ends were 6 bases for V and 1 base for J; bases not matched to a gene: 3. This CDR3 is 14 amino acids long. Germline loops: CDR1 MNHNY, CDR2 SVGAGI (reference sequence). CDR3 DNA: TGTGCCAGCAGGCGGGAGGAACGCACAGATACGCAGTATTTT. Translation gives CASRREERTDTQYF.

The J gene is TRBJ2-4, the V gene TRBV19, with 9 bases matching TRBD1. From germline, CDR1 is LNHDA and CDR2 SQIVND (reference sequence). The CDR3 has 11 amino acids. Trimming took 5 bases from V and 15 from J; bases not matched to a gene: 5. Written as DNA, the CDR3 is TGTGCCAGTAGTCCGGGACAGGGACTGTACTTC. Translating gives CASSPGQGLYF.